Following are 30 T cell receptor beta chains from one sample sequenced in a study of OX40 agonist ivuxolimab in advanced cancers. Libraries were prepared by immunoSEQ multiplex PCR; TCRdb keeps only in-frame clonotypes and omits some of them. The sample comprises fewer than 90,000 clones, around nine tenths of which are singletons, and 2.5% to 3% rests with the top ten. The sample was CD4+ or CD8+ T cells sorted from blood, taken in a trial of the OX40 agonist ivuxolimab. The receptors were gathered from an adult with an advanced solid tumor such as melanoma, head and neck, liver or kidney cancer.

This chain connects TRBV19 to TRBJ2-3; 8 positions agree with TRBD1. The CDR3 totals 15 residues. V lost 5 bases, J lost 6 bases, and 10 bases stayed unmatched. The V gene's germline CDR1 is LNHDA and CDR2 SQIVND (reference sequence). The CDR3 sequence is CASSLPGQGGDTQYF. CDR3 nucleotides: TGTGCCAGTAGTCTCCCCGGACAGGGTGGGGATACGCAGTATTTT.

V and J are TRBV7-3 and TRBJ2-1; D perhaps matches TRBD2 (5 bases). There are 14 residues in the CDR3. CDR1 SGHTA and CDR2 FQGTGA come from the germline V gene. Trimming stripped 3 bases from V and 1 base from J, with 7 bases between. CDR3 protein: CASSFEGSYNEQFF. The CDR3 region has the DNA TGTGCCAGCAGCTTCGAGGGTTCCTACAATGAGCAGTTCTTC.

The chain combines TRBV5-4 with TRBJ2-1; D unresolved. The V and J ends lost 1 base and 4 bases respectively, with 12 bases between them. This CDR3 region has 15 residues. Germline V gene data show CDR1 as SGHNT and CDR2 as YYREEE (reference sequence). The CDR3, as DNA: TGTGCCAGCAGCTTGTATCCCACCGAATACAATGAGCAGTTCTTC. It codes for CASSLYPTEYNEQFF.

The gene calls are TRBV7-7 and TRBJ2-5; 7 bases map to TRBD1. Germline assignment: CDR1 SSHAT and CDR2 FNYEAQ (reference sequence). The CDR3 is made up of 13 amino acids. The trim removed 6 bases at V and 5 bases at J, leaving 6 bases unmatched. Here the CDR3 reads CASSQTGMETQYF. The CDR3 coding sequence is TGTGCCAGCAGTCAGACAGGGATGGAGACCCAGTACTTC.

The J gene is TRBJ2-7, the V gene TRBV5-6, with 7 bases lining up with TRBD1. V lost 3 bases to trimming and J lost 2 bases; unmatched junction nucleotides: 2. From germline, CDR1 is SGHDT and CDR2 YYEEEE. The CDR3 covers 13 residues. This chain's CDR3 is CASSYQGAYEQYV. The CDR3 region has the DNA TGTGCCAGCAGCTACCAGGGGGCCTACGAGCAGTACGTC.

The V call is TRBV15, the J call TRBJ2-2, with D possibly matching TRBD2 (5 bases). V gave up 0 bases and J gave up 7 bases, with 15 bases separating them. CDR1 and CDR2 (germline): LNHNV, YYDKDF (reference sequence). This CDR3 spans 16 amino acids. The CDR3 bases are TGTGCCACCAGCAGAGATCTTCCGGGGTTGGGCGGGGAGCTGTTTTTT. This translates into CATSRDLPGLGGELFF.

This sequence joins TRBV18 and TRBJ2-5, with no clear D. The CDR3 sequence is 14 residues long. Trimming took 0 bases from V and 3 from J, leaving 8 bases between them. Germline loops: CDR1 KGHSH, CDR2 LQKENI. The CDR3 bases are TGTGCCAGCTCACCACCGGTCTCCAAAGAGACCCAGTACTTC. The encoded protein is CASSPPVSKETQYF.

The chain couples TRBV27 to TRBJ2-7; the match to TRBD1 covers 10 bases. The CDR3 sequence is 14 residues long. The trim removed 8 bases at V and 5 bases at J, leaving 9 bases unmatched. Germline-derived CDR1 and CDR2 are MNHEY and SMNVEV (reference sequence). The chain's CDR3 is CASGRDRGSNEQYF. The CDR3 nucleotides are TGTGCCAGCGGTCGGGACAGGGGCAGCAACGAGCAGTACTTC.

The V gene is TRBV7-2, the J gene TRBJ1-6; no clear D gene. Trimming took 6 bases from V and 7 from J, leaving 13 bases between them. There are 14 residues in the CDR3. Germline lookup yields CDR1 SGHTA and CDR2 FQGNSA. The CDR3 nucleotides are TGTGCCAGCAGTTTTGGACTGATAAATTCACCCCTCCACTTT. This encodes CASSFGLINSPLHF.

The CDR3 bases are TGTGCCAGCAGTGTAACAGGATTGCGCAATCAGCCCCAGCATTTT. The encoded protein is CASSVTGLRNQPQHF. The chain combines TRBV2 with TRBJ1-5; TRBD1 might be the D (5 bases). Trimming removed 4 bases at V and 2 bases at J, with 12 bases between. The CDR3 has 15 amino acids. Germline V gives CDR1 SNHLY, CDR2 FYNNEI.

The genes are TRBV7-2 and TRBJ2-2; unclear D gene. V was cut by 1 base and J by 4 bases, with 7 bases left in between. The CDR3 has 14 amino acids. In germline, CDR1 is SGHTA, CDR2 FQGNSA. The CDR3 DNA is TGTGCCAGCAGCTTAGAAGGACCCACCGGGGAGCTGTTTTTT. This encodes CASSLEGPTGELFF.

The sample holds a few counts of this clone. This sequence joins TRBV4-3 and TRBJ1-6; D might be TRBD1 (6 bases). This CDR3 is 15 amino acids long. In germline, CDR1 is LGHNA, CDR2 YSLEER. Trimming left V 1 base short and J 8 bases short, with 12 bases between. CDR3 amino acids: CASSQGGTLHSPLHF. CDR3 in DNA: TGCGCCAGCAGCCAAGGTGGGACACTTCATTCACCCCTCCACTTT.

This clone was observed a few times. This chain's CDR3 is CASSLGGQGVVLTF. CDR3 DNA: TGTGCCAGCAGCTTAGGGGGACAGGGTGTCGTCCTGACTTTC. This sequence joins TRBV13 and TRBJ2-6; TRBD1 matches 9 bases. CDR1 is PRHDT, CDR2 FYEKMQ, per germline (reference sequence). Unmatched junction bases numbered 3, after V lost 0 bases and J lost 12 bases. The CDR3 is made up of 14 amino acids. The full variable domain, with the rest looked up from reference TRBV13 and TRBJ2-6, is AAGVIQSPRHLIKEKRETATLKCYPIPRHDTVYWYQQGPGQDPQFLISFYEKMQSDKGSIPDRFSAQQFSDYHSELNMSSLELGDSALYFCASSLGGQGVVLTFGAGSRLTVL.

The CDR3 is CSAAAPAGGAHEQFF. DNA for the CDR3: TGCAGCGCTGCCGCGCCAGCGGGGGGGGCCCATGAGCAGTTCTTC. The V gene is TRBV29-1, the J gene TRBJ2-1; 10 bases agree with TRBD2. Germline V gene data show CDR1 as SQVTM and CDR2 as ANQGSEA. This CDR3 has 15 residues. With V trimmed by 7 bases and J by 8 bases, 14 bases remained unmatched.

The V and J genes are TRBV10-3 and TRBJ2-3; 7 nucleotides align to TRBD2. Per germline, CDR1 ENHRY and CDR2 SYGVKD. V lost 3 bases, J lost 2 bases, and 8 bases stayed unmatched. There are 16 residues in the CDR3. CDR3 in DNA: TGTGCCATCAGTGACTGGGGGGGTGGGGTCACAGATACGCAGTATTTT. Amino acid sequence: CAISDWGGGVTDTQYF.

The chain uses TRBV10-1 and TRBJ1-3; the D gene is possibly TRBD1 (5 bases). Germline V CDR1 and CDR2: WNHNN, SYGVQD (reference sequence). The CDR3 has 15 residues. V lost 0 bases and J 2 bases, leaving 8 bases between the germline ends. The CDR3 DNA reads as TGCGCCAGCAGTGAGTCCCAGGGAGCTGGAAACACCATATATTTT. Its protein is CASSESQGAGNTIYF.

This rearrangement joins TRBV19 to TRBJ1-5; 8 bases map to TRBD1. V shed 10 bases and J 5 bases; nucleotides not matched to a gene: 10. This CDR3 spans 14 amino acids. Germline assignment: CDR1 LNHDA and CDR2 SQIVND (reference sequence). The CDR3 bases are TGTGCCACCCAAGAGAACAGGGGGGATCAGCCCCAGCATTTT. Protein sequence: CATQENRGDQPQHF.

The chain combines TRBV4-1 with TRBJ2-1; 9 nucleotides match TRBD1. The V and J ends lost 3 bases and 2 bases, in that order; junction bases with no gene match: 8. The CDR3 sequence is 17 residues long. The germline V gene encodes CDR1 MGHRA and CDR2 YSYEKL. In DNA, the CDR3 is TGCGCCAGCAGCCAGGCCCCGGGACAGGGAGCCTACAATGAGCAGTTCTTC. Protein: CASSQAPGQGAYNEQFF.

About this clone: One end of the junction varies from germline; a read error may be responsible. The rearrangement joins TRBV11-3 to TRBJ1-3; no clear D. The germline CDR1 and CDR2 sequences are SGHNT and YENEEA. This CDR3 has 15 amino acids. DNA for the CDR3: TGTGCCAGCAGCATCACCGGGTCTACTGGGAACACCATATATTTT. Translation gives CASSITGSTGNTIYF.

This chain connects TRBV11-3 to TRBJ2-7; possible D gene TRBD2, 5 bases. The ends were cut back, 1 base at V and 1 base at J, with 11 bases in the middle. Germline CDR1 SGHNT, CDR2 YENEEA. CDR3 length: 15 amino acids. The CDR3 loop is CASSLGEGSSYEQYF. In DNA, the CDR3 is TGTGCCAGCAGCTTAGGTGAGGGATCGTCCTACGAGCAGTACTTC.

The chain carries TRBV5-1 and TRBJ2-2; 8 bases are a match to TRBD1. V was clipped by 3 bases and J by 5 bases; unmatched bases: 6. Germline V gene lookup returns CDR1 SGHRS and CDR2 YFSETQ. The CDR3 is made up of 15 amino acids. The CDR3 loop is CASSSRQGLTGELFF. The CDR3 bases are TGCGCCAGCAGCTCTCGACAGGGGTTAACCGGGGAGCTGTTTTTT.

The chain links TRBV28 to TRBJ1-4; perhaps TRBD1 as D (6 bases). V dropped 6 bases and J dropped 0 bases, with 11 bases sitting between them. Germline assignment: CDR1 MDHEN and CDR2 SYDVKM. The CDR3 is 15 residues long. CDR3 sequence reads: CASRAQGTTNEKLFF. In DNA form, the CDR3 reads TGTGCCAGCAGAGCTCAGGGGACAACTAATGAAAAACTGTTTTTT.

The chain couples TRBV4-2 to TRBJ2-5; 7 nucleotides line up with TRBD1. The CDR3 contains 13 residues. The ends lost 1 base at V and 4 bases at J; junction bases unmatched: 0. Germline CDR1 reads LGHNA; CDR2 reads YNFKEQ. Here the CDR3 reads CASSQGTGETQYF. In DNA form, the CDR3 reads TGTGCCAGCAGCCAAGGGACAGGAGAGACCCAGTACTTC.

The V and J genes are TRBV5-1 and TRBJ2-1, with TRBD2 identical over 10 bases. The CDR3 runs 16 residues. Germline CDR1 reads SGHRS; CDR2 reads YFSETQ. V lost 0 bases and J lost 2; bases outside the gene matches: 2. Here the CDR3 reads CASSLASGGPYNEQFF. In DNA, the CDR3 is TGCGCCAGCAGCTTGGCTAGCGGGGGTCCCTACAATGAGCAGTTCTTC. Supplemented by reference TRBV5-1 and TRBJ2-1, the full variable domain reads KAGVTQTPRYLIKTRGQQVTLSCSPISGHRSVSWYQQTPGQGLQFLFEYFSETQRNKGNFPGRFSGRQFSNSRSEMNVSTLELGDSALYLCASSLASGGPYNEQFFGPGTRLTVL.

V gene TRBV6-1 combines with J gene TRBJ1-5, with D uncertain. Germline CDR1 and CDR2: MNHNS and SASEGT. The CDR3 covers 15 residues. V was shortened by 1 base and J by 4 bases, with 11 bases between the two germline ends. The CDR3 reads CASSEGVIGNQPQHF. The CDR3 DNA follows: TGTGCCAGCAGTGAAGGGGTTATTGGGAATCAGCCCCAGCATTTT.

The chain joins TRBV5-1 to TRBJ1-4; the D is unclear. V lost 0 bases to trimming and J lost 4 bases, with 10 bases between them. The CDR3 is made up of 15 amino acids. CDR1 and CDR2 (germline): SGHRS, YFSETQ. The CDR3 reads CASSLDGDLNEKLFF. The CDR3, as DNA: TGCGCCAGCAGCTTGGATGGGGATCTTAATGAAAAACTGTTTTTT.

This chain connects TRBV19 to TRBJ1-5; 7 bases are a match to TRBD1. The junction had 8 bases not matched to a gene; V was cut back by 0 bases and J by 0 bases. CDR1 and CDR2 from the germline V gene are LNHDA and SQIVND (reference sequence). This CDR3 has 18 amino acids. CDR3 coding DNA: TGTGCCAGTAGTATAGATGCTACAGGGGCCTATAGCAATCAGCCCCAGCATTTT. Residues: CASSIDATGAYSNQPQHF.

A few counts support this clone. The chain links TRBV19 to TRBJ2-5; 9 nucleotides match TRBD1. The V segment lost 3 bases and the J segment 5 bases; nucleotides outside the gene matches: 1. The CDR3 length is 13 residues. Germline V gene sequence: CDR1 LNHDA, CDR2 SQIVND (reference sequence). This CDR3 reads CASSMDRGETQYF. The DNA for the CDR3 is TGTGCCAGTAGTATGGACAGGGGTGAGACCCAGTACTTC.

V usage is TRBV5-1 and J usage is TRBJ2-5, with 10 bases fitting TRBD2. Per germline, CDR1 SGHRS and CDR2 YFSETQ. The trim removed 7 bases at V and 5 bases at J, leaving 8 bases unmatched. The CDR3 has 14 residues. This CDR3 reads CASGGTSVRETQYF. The CDR3 DNA is TGCGCCAGCGGGGGGACTAGCGTTCGGGAGACCCAGTACTTC.

The gene calls are TRBV2 and TRBJ2-1, with 7 bases matching TRBD2. Germline assignment: CDR1 SNHLY and CDR2 FYNNEI. J lost 2 bases, V lost 5 bases, and 3 bases had no gene match. The CDR3 contains 14 residues. CDR3 sequence: CASSPSGTYNEQFF. The CDR3 DNA reads TGTGCCAGCAGTCCCAGCGGGACCTACAATGAGCAGTTCTTC.